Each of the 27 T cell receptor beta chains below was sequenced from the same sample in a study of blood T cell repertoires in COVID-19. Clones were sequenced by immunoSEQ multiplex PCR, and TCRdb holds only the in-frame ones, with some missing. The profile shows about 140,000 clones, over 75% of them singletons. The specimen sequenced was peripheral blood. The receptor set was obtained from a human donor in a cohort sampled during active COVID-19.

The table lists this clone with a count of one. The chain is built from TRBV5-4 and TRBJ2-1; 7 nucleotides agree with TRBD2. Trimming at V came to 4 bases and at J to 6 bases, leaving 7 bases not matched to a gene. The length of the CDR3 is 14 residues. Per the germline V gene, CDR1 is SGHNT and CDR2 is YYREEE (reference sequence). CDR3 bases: TGTGCCAGCAGCCCCCGCGGGGGACCCAATGAGCAGTTCTTC. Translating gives CASSPRGGPNEQFF.

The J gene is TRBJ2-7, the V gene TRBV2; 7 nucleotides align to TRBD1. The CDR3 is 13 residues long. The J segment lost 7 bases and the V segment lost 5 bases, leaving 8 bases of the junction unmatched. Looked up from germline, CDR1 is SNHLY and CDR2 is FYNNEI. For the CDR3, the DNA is TGTGCCAGCAGTTGGACAGGCCAGCAAGAGCAGTACGTC. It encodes CASSWTGQQEQYV.

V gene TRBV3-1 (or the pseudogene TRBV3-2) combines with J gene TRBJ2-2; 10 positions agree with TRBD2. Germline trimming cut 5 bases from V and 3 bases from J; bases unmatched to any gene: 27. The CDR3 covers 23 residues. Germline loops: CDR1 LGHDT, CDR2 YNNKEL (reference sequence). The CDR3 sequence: CASSSQARPGTPSGSLDTGELFF. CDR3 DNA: TGTGCCAGCAGCTCCCAAGCGAGGCCGGGGACCCCTAGCGGGAGTCTCGACACCGGGGAGCTGTTTTTT.

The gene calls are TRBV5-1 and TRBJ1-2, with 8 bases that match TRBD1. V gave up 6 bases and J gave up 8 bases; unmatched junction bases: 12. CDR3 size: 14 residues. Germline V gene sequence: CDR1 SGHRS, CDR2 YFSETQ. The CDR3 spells CASTFLGQDGGYTF. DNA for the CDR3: TGCGCCAGCACTTTCCTGGGACAGGACGGGGGCTACACCTTC.

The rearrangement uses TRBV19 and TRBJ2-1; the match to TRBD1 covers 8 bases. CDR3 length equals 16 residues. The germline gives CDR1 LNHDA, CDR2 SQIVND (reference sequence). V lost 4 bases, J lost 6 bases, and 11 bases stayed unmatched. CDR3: CASSSRQGTVTNEQFF. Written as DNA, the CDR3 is TGTGCCAGTAGTAGTCGACAGGGGACAGTCACCAATGAGCAGTTCTTC.

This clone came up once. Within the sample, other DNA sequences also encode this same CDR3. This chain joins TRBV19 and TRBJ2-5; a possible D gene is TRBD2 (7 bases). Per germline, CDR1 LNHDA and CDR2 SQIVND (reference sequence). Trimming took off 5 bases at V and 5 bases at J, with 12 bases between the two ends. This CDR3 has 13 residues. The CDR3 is CASSEGGGETQYF. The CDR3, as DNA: TGTGCCAGTAGTGAGGGGGGAGGGGAGACCCAGTACTTC. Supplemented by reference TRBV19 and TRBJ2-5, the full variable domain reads DGGITQSPKYLFRKEGQNVTLSCEQNLNHDAMYWYRQDPGQGLRLIYYSQIVNDFQKGDIAEGYSVSREKKESFPLTVTSAQKNPTAFYLCASSEGGGETQYFGPGTRLLVL.

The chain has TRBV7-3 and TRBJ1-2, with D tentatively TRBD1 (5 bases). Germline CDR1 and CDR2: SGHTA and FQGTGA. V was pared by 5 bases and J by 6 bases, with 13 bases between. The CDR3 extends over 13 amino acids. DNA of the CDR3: TGTGCCAGCAGCCCCGGGGCGGGGCATGGCTACACCTTC. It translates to CASSPGAGHGYTF.

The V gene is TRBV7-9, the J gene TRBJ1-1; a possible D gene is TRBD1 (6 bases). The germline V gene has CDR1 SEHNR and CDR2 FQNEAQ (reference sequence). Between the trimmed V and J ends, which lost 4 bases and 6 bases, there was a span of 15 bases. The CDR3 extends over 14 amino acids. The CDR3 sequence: CASSSRGQLAEAFF. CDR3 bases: TGTGCCAGCAGCTCCCGAGGACAGTTAGCTGAAGCTTTCTTT.

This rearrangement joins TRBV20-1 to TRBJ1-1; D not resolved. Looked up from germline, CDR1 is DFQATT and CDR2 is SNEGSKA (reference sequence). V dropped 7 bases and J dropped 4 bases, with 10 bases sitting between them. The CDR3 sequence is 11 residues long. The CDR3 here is CSVSEVTEAFF. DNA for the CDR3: TGCAGTGTTTCAGAGGTCACTGAAGCTTTCTTT.

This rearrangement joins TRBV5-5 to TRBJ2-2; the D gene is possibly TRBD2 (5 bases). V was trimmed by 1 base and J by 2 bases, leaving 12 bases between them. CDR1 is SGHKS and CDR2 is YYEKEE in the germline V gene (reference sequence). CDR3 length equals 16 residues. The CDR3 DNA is TGTGCCAGCAGCTTGCTTTCTCTAGCAAACACCGGGGAGCTGTTTTTT. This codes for CASSLLSLANTGELFF.

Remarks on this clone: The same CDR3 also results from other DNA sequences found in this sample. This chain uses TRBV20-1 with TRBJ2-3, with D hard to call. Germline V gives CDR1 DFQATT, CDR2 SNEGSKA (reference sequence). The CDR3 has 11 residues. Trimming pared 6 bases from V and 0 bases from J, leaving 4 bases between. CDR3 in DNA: TGCAGTGCCTCTAGCACAGATACGCAGTATTTT. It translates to CSASSTDTQYF.

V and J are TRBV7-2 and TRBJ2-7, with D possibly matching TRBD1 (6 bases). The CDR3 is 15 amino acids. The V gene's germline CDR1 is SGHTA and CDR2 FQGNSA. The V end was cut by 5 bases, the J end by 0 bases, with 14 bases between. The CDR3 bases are TGTGCCAGCAGCCGTCAAACAGGGAGCTCCTACGAGCAGTACTTC. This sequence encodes CASSRQTGSSYEQYF.

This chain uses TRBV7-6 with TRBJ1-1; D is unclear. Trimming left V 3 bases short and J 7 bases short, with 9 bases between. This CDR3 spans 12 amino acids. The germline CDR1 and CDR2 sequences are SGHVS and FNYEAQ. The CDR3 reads CASSFQQNEAFF. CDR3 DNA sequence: TGTGCCAGCAGCTTCCAACAGAATGAAGCTTTCTTT.

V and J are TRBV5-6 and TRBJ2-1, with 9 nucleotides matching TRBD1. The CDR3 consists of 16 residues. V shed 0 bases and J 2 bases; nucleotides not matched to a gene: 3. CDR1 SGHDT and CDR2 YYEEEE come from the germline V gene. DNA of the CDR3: TGTGCCAGCAGCTTGGTAGGGACAGGGCCCTACAATGAGCAGTTCTTC. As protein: CASSLVGTGPYNEQFF.

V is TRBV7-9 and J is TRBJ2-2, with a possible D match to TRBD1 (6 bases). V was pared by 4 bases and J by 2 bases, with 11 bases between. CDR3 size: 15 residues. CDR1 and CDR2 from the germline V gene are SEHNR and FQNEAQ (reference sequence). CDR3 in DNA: TGTGCCAGCAGCTCACAGGGTTCCAACACCGGGGAGCTGTTTTTT. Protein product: CASSSQGSNTGELFF.

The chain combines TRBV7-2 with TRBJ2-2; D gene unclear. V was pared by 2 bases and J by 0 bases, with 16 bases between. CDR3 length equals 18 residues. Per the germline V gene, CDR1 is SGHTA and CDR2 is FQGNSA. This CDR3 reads CASSLSLLGAANTGELFF. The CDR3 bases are TGTGCCAGCAGCTTATCTCTTTTGGGCGCAGCGAACACCGGGGAGCTGTTTTTT.

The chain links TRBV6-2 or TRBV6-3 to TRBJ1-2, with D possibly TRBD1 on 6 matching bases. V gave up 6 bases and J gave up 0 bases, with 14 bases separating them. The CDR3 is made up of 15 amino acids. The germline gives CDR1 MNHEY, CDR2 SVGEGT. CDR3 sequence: CASSRGQRSNYGYTF. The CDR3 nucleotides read TGTGCCAGCAGCCGCGGACAGAGATCTAACTATGGCTACACCTTC.

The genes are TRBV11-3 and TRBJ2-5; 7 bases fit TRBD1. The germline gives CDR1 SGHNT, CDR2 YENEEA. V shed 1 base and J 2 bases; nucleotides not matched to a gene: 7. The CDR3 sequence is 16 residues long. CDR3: CASSLARGWGQETQYF. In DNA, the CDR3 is TGTGCCAGCAGCTTAGCCAGGGGGTGGGGGCAAGAGACCCAGTACTTC.

The CDR3 coding sequence is TGTGCCAGTAGTGTACAGGGGGCGGCTGGGGCCAACGTCCTGACTTTC. This gives the protein CASSVQGAAGANVLTF. The chain recombines TRBV19 with TRBJ2-6, with 9 bases identical to TRBD1. The V segment lost 5 bases and the J segment 2 bases; nucleotides outside the gene matches: 4. The germline CDR1 and CDR2 sequences are LNHDA and SQIVND (reference sequence). The CDR3 totals 16 residues.

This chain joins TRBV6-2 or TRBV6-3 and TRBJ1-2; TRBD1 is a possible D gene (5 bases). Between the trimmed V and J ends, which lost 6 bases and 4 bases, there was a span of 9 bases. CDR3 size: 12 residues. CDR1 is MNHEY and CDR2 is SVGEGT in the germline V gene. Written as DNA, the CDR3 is TGTGCCAGCAGCGACAGCTTCTATGGCTACACCTTC. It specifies CASSDSFYGYTF.

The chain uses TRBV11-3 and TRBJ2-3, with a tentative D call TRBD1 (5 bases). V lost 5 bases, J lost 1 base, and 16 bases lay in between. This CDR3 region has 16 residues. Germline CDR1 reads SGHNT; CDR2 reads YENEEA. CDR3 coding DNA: TGTGCCAGCAGCCCCCGCGACAGCCGGGGCACAGATACGCAGTATTTT. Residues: CASSPRDSRGTDTQYF.

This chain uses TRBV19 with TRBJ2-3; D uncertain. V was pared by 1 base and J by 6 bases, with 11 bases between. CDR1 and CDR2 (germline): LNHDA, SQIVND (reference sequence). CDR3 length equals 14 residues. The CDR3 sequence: CASSIAGYSDTQYF. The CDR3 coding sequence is TGTGCCAGTAGTATAGCAGGCTATTCGGATACGCAGTATTTT.

The CDR3 sequence is CASSSFGNTIYF. In DNA, the CDR3 is TGTGCCAGCAGTTCCTTCGGAAACACCATATATTTT. The chain couples TRBV6-5 to TRBJ1-3; D unclear. This CDR3 is built from 12 residues. The germline V gene has CDR1 MNHEY and CDR2 SVGAGI. Trimming removed 4 bases at V and 4 bases at J, with 5 bases between.

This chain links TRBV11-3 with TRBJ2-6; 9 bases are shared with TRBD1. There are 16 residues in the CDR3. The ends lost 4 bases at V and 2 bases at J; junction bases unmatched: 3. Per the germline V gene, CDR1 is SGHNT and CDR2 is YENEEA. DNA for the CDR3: TGTGCCAGCAGCTCACAGGGGGCGGCTGGGGCCAACGTCCTGACTTTC. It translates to CASSSQGAAGANVLTF.

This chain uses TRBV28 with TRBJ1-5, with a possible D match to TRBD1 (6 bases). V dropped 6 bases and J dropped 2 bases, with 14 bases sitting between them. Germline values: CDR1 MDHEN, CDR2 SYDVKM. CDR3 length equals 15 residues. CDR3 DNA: TGTGCCAGCAGCCTCCTAGGGGGTCGCAATCAGCCCCAGCATTTT. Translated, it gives CASSLLGGRNQPQHF.

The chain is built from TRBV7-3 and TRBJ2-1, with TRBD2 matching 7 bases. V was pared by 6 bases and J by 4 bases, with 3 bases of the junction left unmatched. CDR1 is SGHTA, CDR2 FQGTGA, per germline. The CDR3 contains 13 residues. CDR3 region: CASSVGRYNEQFF. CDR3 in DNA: TGTGCCAGCAGTGTCGGGAGGTACAATGAGCAGTTCTTC.

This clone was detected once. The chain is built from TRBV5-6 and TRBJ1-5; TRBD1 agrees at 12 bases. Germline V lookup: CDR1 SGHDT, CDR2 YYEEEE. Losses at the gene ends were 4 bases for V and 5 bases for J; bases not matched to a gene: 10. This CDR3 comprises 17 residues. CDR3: CASSRRDRGPVDQPQHF. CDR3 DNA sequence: TGTGCCAGCAGCCGTCGGGACAGGGGGCCGGTGGATCAGCCCCAGCATTTT.